What follows are 15 T cell receptor beta chains derived from one specimen sequenced in a study of T cells in Graves' hyperthyroidism and ophthalmopathy. There were TCR beta CDR3 regions amplified from RNA transcripts. RT-PCR in the first round (using the HTBI primer set) targeted the TCR CDR3. TCRdb redid the calling of the multiplex PCR reads with MiXCR, one entry per CDR3 protein. The table has about 300,000 distinct CDR3 sequences, about 19% seen once. The material sequenced was blood. The source is a man in his fifties with Graves' ophthalmopathy.

This clonotype has at least ten counts. This sequence joins TRBV7-2 and TRBJ2-3; D not resolved. This CDR3 region has 13 residues. Germline V CDR1 and CDR2: SGHTA, FQGNSA. Trimming left V 1 base short and J 2 bases short, with 4 bases between. In DNA, the CDR3 is TGTGCCAGCAGCTTAGATTACACAGATACGCAGTATTTT. It translates to CASSLDYTDTQYF. Supplemented by reference TRBV7-2 and TRBJ2-3, the full variable domain reads GAGVSQSPSNKVTEKGKDVELRCDPISGHTALYWYRQSLGQGLEFLIYFQGNSAPDKSGLPSDRFSAERTGGSVSTLTIQRTQQEDSAVYLCASSLDYTDTQYFGPGTRLTVL.

This clonotype has more than one count but fewer than ten. The chain is built from TRBV14 and TRBJ2-2; D gene unclear. Trimming took off 2 bases at V and 3 bases at J, with 4 bases between the two ends. This CDR3 region has 13 residues. CDR1 and CDR2 from the germline V gene are SGHDN and FVKESK. In DNA form, the CDR3 reads TGTGCCAGCAGCCAATTCTACACCGGGGAGCTGTTTTTT. As protein: CASSQFYTGELFF.

There are many counts of this clonotype. This chain joins TRBV11-2 and TRBJ2-7; D possibly matches TRBD1 or TRBD2 (5 bases each). CDR3 length: 14 residues. The V gene's germline CDR1 is SGHAT and CDR2 FQNNGV. The V end was cut by 10 bases, the J end by 0 bases, with 16 bases between. The CDR3: CATLETGPSYEQYF. The DNA of the CDR3 is TGTGCCACCTTGGAGACGGGACCCTCCTACGAGCAGTACTTC.

This clonotype appeared many times. The chain's CDR3 is CASSLERAGETQYF. Here the CDR3 DNA reads TGTGCCAGCAGCTTGGAAAGGGCTGGAGAGACCCAGTACTTC. This chain links TRBV5-8 with TRBJ2-5; D gene unclear. V shed 0 bases and J shed 4 bases, with 10 bases lying between them. Germline V gene sequence: CDR1 SGHTS, CDR2 YDEGEE. The CDR3 sequence is 14 residues long.

The V gene is TRBV5-8, the J gene TRBJ1-5; TRBD1 might be the D (6 bases). V was shortened by 4 bases and J by 1 base, with 18 bases between the two germline ends. The CDR3 length is 17 residues. The germline CDR1 and CDR2 sequences are SGHTS and YDEGEE. This CDR3 is CASSRRGGPGSNQPQHF. CDR3 sequence (DNA): TGTGCCAGCAGCCGCCGCGGGGGGCCTGGGAGCAATCAGCCCCAGCATTTT.

CDR3 DNA sequence: TGTGCCAGCAGTGAGGGTAGGGGGTACACTGAAGCTTTCTTT. This gives the protein CASSEGRGYTEAFF. The chain combines TRBV6-1 with TRBJ1-1, with TRBD1 as a possible D gene (6 bases). The germline CDR1 and CDR2 sequences are MNHNS and SASEGT. V was shortened by 3 bases and J by 3 bases, with 11 bases between the two germline ends. This CDR3 has 14 amino acids.

J is TRBJ2-1 and V is TRBV19; D possibly matches TRBD1 or TRBD2 (5 bases each). CDR3 size: 11 residues. V was trimmed by 6 bases and J by 9 bases, leaving 9 bases between them. Germline-derived CDR1 and CDR2 are LNHDA and SQIVND (reference sequence). The CDR3 spells CASSRGVEQFF. For the CDR3, the DNA is TGTGCCAGTAGCCGAGGGGTTGAGCAGTTCTTC.

This clonotype showed up just a few times. The chain uses TRBV6-1 and TRBJ2-1; 8 nucleotides agree with TRBD1. The germline CDR1 and CDR2 sequences are MNHNS and SASEGT. This CDR3 is 13 amino acids long. Trimming removed 4 bases from V and 4 bases from J; junction bases left unmatched: 0. The chain's CDR3 is CASSGDRYNEQFF. The CDR3 DNA sequence: TGTGCCAGCAGTGGGGACAGGTACAATGAGCAGTTCTTC.

This clonotype was counted many times. J is TRBJ2-1 and V is TRBV7-3; D possibly uses TRBD1 or TRBD2 (6 bases each). The V end was cut by 1 base, the J end by 7 bases, with 20 bases between. The length of the CDR3 is 17 residues. The V gene's germline CDR1 is SGHTA and CDR2 FQGTGA. CDR3 sequence: CASSLRGPGAGTNEQFF. The CDR3 bases are TGTGCCAGCAGCTTAAGGGGTCCGGGGGCAGGGACAAATGAGCAGTTCTTC.

As for this clonotype: A much larger clonotype is one base distant, so this may be a read error. The V call is TRBV11-2, the J call TRBJ1-4, with D maybe TRBD1 (6 bases). Trimming left V 5 bases short and J 6 bases short, with 16 bases between. Germline CDR1 reads SGHAT; CDR2 reads FQNNGV. This CDR3 comprises 15 residues. Here the CDR3 reads CASSAMTGAYEKLFF. CDR3 in DNA: TGTGCCAGCAGCGCCATGACAGGCGCTTATGAAAAACTGTTTTTT. Using reference TRBV11-2 and TRBJ1-4 for the parts outside the CDR3, the full variable domain is EAGVAQSPRYKIIEKRQSVAFWCNPISGHATLYWYQQILGQGPKLLIQFQNNGVVDDSQLPKDRFSAERLKGVDSTLKIQPAKLEDSAVYLCASSAMTGAYEKLFFGSGTQLSVL.

DNA for the CDR3: TGCGCCAGCAGCTCCGGGACAGACGAAAAACTGTTTTTT. Its translation: CASSSGTDEKLFF. This chain joins TRBV5-1 and TRBJ1-4; TRBD1 agrees at 7 bases. J gave up 8 bases and V 3 bases, and 4 bases lay outside the gene matches. The CDR3 is made up of 13 amino acids. CDR1 is SGHRS and CDR2 is YFSETQ in the germline V gene. Combining the CDR3 with reference TRBV5-1 and TRBJ1-4 gives the whole variable domain KAGVTQTPRYLIKTRGQQVTLSCSPISGHRSVSWYQQTPGQGLQFLFEYFSETQRNKGNFPGRFSGRQFSNSRSEMNVSTLELGDSALYLCASSSGTDEKLFFGSGTQLSVL.

This clonotype was seen more than once but under ten times. The chain links TRBV29-1 to TRBJ1-6, with TRBD1 matching 11 bases. Germline lookup yields CDR1 SQVTM and CDR2 ANQGSEA. The CDR3 consists of 13 residues. The V segment lost 7 bases and the J segment 7 bases; nucleotides outside the gene matches: 3. The CDR3 loop is CSAGTGGNSPLHF. The CDR3 DNA sequence: TGCAGCGCCGGGACAGGGGGAAATTCACCCCTCCACTTT.

This clonotype came up many times. The V gene is TRBV28, the J gene TRBJ2-5; 7 bases line up with TRBD1. The CDR3 extends over 13 amino acids. CDR1 and CDR2 from the germline V gene are MDHEN and SYDVKM. Germline trimming cut 3 bases from V and 9 bases from J; bases unmatched to any gene: 7. Written as DNA, the CDR3 is TGTGCCAGCAGTTTTAGGGGGCCGGTGGCCCAGTACTTC. Protein product: CASSFRGPVAQYF.

The chain links TRBV19 to TRBJ2-1, with 8 bases fitting TRBD2. Trimming took 4 bases from V and 4 from J; bases not matched to a gene: 9. The CDR3 sequence is 16 residues long. Germline values: CDR1 LNHDA, CDR2 SQIVND (reference sequence). CDR3 region: CASSKISGERYNEQFF. The CDR3 DNA sequence: TGTGCCAGTAGTAAAATTAGCGGGGAACGATACAATGAGCAGTTCTTC.

This clonotype has just one count. The CDR3 sequence is CASSSILDKGFNEQFF. The CDR3 bases are TGTGCCAGCAGCTCAATCCTGGACAAGGGTTTCAATGAGCAGTTCTTC. V gene TRBV11-2 combines with J gene TRBJ2-1; tentatively, D is TRBD1 (5 bases). Trimming removed 4 bases from V and 6 bases from J, with 19 bases in between. This CDR3 comprises 16 residues. Germline CDR1 reads SGHAT; CDR2 reads FQNNGV.